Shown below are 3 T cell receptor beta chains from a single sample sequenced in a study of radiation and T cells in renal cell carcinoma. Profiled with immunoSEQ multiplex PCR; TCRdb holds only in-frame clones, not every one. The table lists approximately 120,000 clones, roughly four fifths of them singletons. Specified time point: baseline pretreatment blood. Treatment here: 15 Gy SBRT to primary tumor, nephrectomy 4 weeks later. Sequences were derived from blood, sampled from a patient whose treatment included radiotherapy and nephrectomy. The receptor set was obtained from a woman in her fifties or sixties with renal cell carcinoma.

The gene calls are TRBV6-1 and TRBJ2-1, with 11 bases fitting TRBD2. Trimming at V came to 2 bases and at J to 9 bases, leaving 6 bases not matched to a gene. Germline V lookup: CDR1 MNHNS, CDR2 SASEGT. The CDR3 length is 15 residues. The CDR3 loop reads CASSELAGGPSEQFF. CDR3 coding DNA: TGTGCCAGCAGTGAATTAGCGGGAGGGCCTAGTGAGCAGTTCTTC.

The CDR3 loop is CAISDLTGIPTDTQYF. As DNA, the CDR3 is TGTGCCATCAGTGATTTAACAGGGATACCCACAGATACGCAGTATTTT. The chain is built from TRBV10-3 and TRBJ2-3, with D perhaps TRBD1 (6 bases). CDR1 and CDR2 from the germline V gene are ENHRY and SYGVKD. CDR3 size: 16 residues. Trimming shortened V by 3 bases and J by 2 bases, and 15 bases separated the two germline ends.

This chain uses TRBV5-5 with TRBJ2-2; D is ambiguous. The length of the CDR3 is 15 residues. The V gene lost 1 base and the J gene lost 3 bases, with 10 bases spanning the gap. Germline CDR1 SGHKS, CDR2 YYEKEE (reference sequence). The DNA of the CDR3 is TGTGCCAGCAGCTTGACAGATTCTTACACCGGGGAGCTGTTTTTT. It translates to CASSLTDSYTGELFF.